This T cell receptor beta chain was sequenced in a study of T cell responses to AZD1222 COVID-19 vaccine. Study background: The study pooled second doses at about 4 or about 12 weeks.

Findings and caveats of the study: Unmutated regions of variants are reportedly targeted by nearly half of spike-specific TCRs. The donor cohort was predominantly white British with a female majority, and clonal diversity may have been underestimated. Seropositive status at baseline applied to only 6 or 7 AZD1222 recipients.

As concerns this clone: The antigen remains undetermined.

Generated by immunoSEQ multiplex PCR, the TCRdb table keeps only in-frame clones and is missing some. In the table there are roughly 170,000 clones, about 92% of which are singletons. The CDR3 contains 15 residues. Trimming at V came to 4 bases and at J to 2 bases, leaving 7 bases not matched to a gene. The germline CDR1 and CDR2 sequences are MDHEN and SYDVKM. J is TRBJ2-5 and V is TRBV28; TRBD1 aligns across 7 bases. The input for sequencing was peripheral blood, taken on day 0 of AZD1222 vaccination. The TCR originated in an adult in good health. The CDR3 is CASSSRQGFQETQYF. CDR3 nucleotide sequence: TGTGCCAGCAGTTCAAGACAGGGTTTTCAAGAGACCCAGTACTTC.